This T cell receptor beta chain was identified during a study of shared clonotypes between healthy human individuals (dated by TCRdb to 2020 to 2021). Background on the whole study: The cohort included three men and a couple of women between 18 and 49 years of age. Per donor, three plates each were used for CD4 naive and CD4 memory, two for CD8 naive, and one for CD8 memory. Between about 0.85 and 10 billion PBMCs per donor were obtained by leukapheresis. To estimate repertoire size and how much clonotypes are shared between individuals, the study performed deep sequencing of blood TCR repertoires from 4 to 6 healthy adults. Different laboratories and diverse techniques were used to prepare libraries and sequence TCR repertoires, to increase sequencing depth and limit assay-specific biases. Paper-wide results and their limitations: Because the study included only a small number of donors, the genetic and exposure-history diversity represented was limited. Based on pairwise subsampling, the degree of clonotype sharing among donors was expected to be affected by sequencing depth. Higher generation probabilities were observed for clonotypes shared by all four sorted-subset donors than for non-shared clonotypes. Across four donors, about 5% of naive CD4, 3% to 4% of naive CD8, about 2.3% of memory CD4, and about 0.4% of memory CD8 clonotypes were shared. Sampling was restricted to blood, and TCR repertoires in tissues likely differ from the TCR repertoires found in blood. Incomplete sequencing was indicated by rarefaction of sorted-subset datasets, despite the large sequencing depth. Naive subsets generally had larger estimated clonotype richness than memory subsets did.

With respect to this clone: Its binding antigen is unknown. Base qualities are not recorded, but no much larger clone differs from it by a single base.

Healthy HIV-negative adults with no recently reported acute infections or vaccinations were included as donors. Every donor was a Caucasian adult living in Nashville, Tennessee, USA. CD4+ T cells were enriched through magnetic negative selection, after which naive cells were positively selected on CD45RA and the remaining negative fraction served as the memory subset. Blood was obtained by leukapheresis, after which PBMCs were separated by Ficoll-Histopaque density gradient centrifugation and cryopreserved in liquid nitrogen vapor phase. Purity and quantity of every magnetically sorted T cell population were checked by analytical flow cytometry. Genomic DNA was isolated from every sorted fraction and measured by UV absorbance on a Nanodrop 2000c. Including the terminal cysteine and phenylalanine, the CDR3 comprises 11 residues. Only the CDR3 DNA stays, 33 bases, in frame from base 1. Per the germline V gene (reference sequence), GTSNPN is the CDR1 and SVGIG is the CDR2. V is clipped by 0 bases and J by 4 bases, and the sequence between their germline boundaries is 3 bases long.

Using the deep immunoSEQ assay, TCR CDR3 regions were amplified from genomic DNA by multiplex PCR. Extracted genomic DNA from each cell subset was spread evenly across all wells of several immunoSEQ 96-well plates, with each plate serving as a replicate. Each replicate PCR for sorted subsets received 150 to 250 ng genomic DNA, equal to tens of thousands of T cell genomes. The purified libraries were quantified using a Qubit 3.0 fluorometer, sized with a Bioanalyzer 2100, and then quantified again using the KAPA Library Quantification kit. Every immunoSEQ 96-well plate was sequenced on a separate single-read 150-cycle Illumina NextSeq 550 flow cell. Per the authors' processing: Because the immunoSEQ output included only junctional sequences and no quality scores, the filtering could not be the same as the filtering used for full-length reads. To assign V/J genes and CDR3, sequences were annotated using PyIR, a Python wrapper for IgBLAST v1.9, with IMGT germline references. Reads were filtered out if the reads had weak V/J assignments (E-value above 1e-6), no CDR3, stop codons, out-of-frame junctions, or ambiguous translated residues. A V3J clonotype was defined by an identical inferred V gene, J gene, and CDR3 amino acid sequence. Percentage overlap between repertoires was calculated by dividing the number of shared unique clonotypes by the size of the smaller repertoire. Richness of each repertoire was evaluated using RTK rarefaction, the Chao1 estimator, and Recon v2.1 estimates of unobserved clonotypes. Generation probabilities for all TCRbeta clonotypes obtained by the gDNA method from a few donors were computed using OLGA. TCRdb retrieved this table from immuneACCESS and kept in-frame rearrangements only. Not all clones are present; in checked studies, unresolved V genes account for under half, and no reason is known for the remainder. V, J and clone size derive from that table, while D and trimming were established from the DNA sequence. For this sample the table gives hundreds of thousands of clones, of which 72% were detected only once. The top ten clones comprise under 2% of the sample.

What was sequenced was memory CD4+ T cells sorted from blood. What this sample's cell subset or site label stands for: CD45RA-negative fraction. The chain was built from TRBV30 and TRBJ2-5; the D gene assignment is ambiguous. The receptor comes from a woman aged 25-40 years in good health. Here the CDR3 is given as CAWSVIETQYF. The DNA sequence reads TGTGCCTGGAGTGTAATAGAGACCCAGTACTTC.